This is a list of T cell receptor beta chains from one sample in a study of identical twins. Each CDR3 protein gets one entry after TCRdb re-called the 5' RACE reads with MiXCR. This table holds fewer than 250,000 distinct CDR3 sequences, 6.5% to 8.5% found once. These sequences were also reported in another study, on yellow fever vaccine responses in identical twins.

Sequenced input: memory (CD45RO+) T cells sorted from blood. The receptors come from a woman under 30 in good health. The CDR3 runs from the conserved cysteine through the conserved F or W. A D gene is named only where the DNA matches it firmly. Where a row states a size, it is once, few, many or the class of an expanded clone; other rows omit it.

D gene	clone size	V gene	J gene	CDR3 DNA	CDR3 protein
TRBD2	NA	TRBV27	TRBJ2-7	TGTGCCAGCAGTTTAGAAGCGGGGGGGCCTTACGAGCAGTACTTC	CASSLEAGGPYEQYF
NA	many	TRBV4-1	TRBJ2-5	TGCGCCAGCAGCCAAGAGGTTCCGGGATCCACCCGGGAGACCCAGTACTTC	CASSQEVPGSTRETQYF
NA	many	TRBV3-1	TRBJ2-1	TGTGCCAGCGGAAATTCGGGACTGAGGGACAATGAGCAGTTCTTC	CASGNSGLRDNEQFF
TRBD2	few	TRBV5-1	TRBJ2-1	TGCGCCAGCGGGAGCGGGGGGAATTCCAATGAGCAGTTCTTC	CASGSGGNSNEQFF
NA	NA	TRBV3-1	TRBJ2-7	TGTGCCAGCAGCCAACGGCTAGCTTTTGAACAGTACTTC	CASSQRLAFEQYF
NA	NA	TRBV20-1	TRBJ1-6	TGCAGTGCTGATGTAAACGCAGTCCTTAATTCACCCCTCCACTTT	CSADVNAVLNSPLHF
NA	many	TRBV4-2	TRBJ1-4	TGTGCCAGCAGCTCTCGAGCGGGGGAATCTAATGAAAAACTGTTTTTT	CASSSRAGESNEKLFF
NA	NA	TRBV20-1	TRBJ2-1	TGCAGTGCCACAACCCCGTGGATCGGGAGCTCCTACAATGAGCAGTTCTTC	CSATTPWIGSSYNEQFF
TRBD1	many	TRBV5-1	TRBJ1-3	TGCGCCAGCAGCGCCGGGACAGGACTGAGCTCTGGAAACACCATATATTTT	CASSAGTGLSSGNTIYF
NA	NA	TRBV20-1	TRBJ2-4	TGCAGTGCTAGAGATCATCAGGGTTCCAAAAACATTCAGTACTTC	CSARDHQGSKNIQYF
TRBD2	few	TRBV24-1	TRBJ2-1	TGTGCCACCGCCGGGGGTAGCGGGACGGGTGATGAGCAGTTCTTC	CATAGGSGTGDEQFF
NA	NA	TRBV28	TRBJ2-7	TGTGCCAGCAGTTCGGGGGTCGTCTCCTACGAGCAGTACTTC	CASSSGVVSYEQYF
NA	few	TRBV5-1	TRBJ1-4	TGCGCCAGCAGGACAGAACTTAATGAAAAACTGTTTTTT	CASRTELNEKLFF
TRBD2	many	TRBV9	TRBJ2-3	TGTGCCAGCAGCGTATCCGGGACTAGATCAGATACGCAGTATTTT	CASSVSGTRSDTQYF
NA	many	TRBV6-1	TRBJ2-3	TGTGCCAGCAGTGAAGCTACAGGTAGCACAGATACGCAGTATTTT	CASSEATGSTDTQYF
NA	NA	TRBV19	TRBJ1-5	TGTGCCAGTAGTATAGCGGGACGTAGCAATCAGCCCCAGCATTTT	CASSIAGRSNQPQHF
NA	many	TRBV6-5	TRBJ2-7	TGTGCCAGCAGTTATCCGGGCCAAGCCTACGAGCAGTACTTC	CASSYPGQAYEQYF
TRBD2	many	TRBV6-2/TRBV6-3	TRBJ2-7	TGTGCCAGCAGTTACTCGGCTAGCGGGAGCTACGAGCAGTACTTC	CASSYSASGSYEQYF
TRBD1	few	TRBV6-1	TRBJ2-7	TGTGCCAGCAGGAGGGACAGGGGGAGCTCCTACGAGCAGTACTTC	CASRRDRGSSYEQYF
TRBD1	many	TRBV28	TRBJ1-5	TGTGCCAGCAGTTTATACGAGACGGGACAGAGAGAGCATTTT	CASSLYETGQREHF
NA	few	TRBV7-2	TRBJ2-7	TGTGCCAGCAGCGGGGGGGCCGGATACGAGCAGTACTTC	CASSGGAGYEQYF
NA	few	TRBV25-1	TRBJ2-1	TGTGCCAGCGGGCTAGGCGGTTGGTACAATGAGCAGTTCTTC	CASGLGGWYNEQFF
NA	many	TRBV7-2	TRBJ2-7	TGTGCCAGCAGCCGACCTGGCGGGTACGAGCAGTACTTC	CASSRPGGYEQYF
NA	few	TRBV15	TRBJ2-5	TGTGCCACCCAAGGAGGTACCCTCGGACAAGAGACCCAGTACTTC	CATQGGTLGQETQYF
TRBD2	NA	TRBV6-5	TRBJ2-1	TGTGCCACCAGCGGGAGTAGGTATGAGCAGTTCTTC	CATSGSRYEQFF
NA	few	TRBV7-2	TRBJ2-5	TGTGCCAGCAGCCAAGACGGACGCTCGGGAGAGACCCAGTACTTC	CASSQDGRSGETQYF
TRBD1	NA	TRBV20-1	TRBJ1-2	TGCAGTGCTAGACCGGACAGGGGCAGCTATGGCTACACCTTC	CSARPDRGSYGYTF
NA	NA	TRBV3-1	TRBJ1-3	TGTGCCAGCAGCCAAGGTCATAGACAGCCTGGGGGAAACACCATATATTTT	CASSQGHRQPGGNTIYF
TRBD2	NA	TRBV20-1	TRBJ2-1	TGCAGTGCCCGGGGGACTAGCGTGAATGAGCAGTTCTTC	CSARGTSVNEQFF
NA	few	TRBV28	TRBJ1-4	TGTGCCAGTCGGGTTAATAATGAAAAACTGTTTTTT	CASRVNNEKLFF
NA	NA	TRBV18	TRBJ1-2	TGTGCCAGCTCACCGCAGGGCGAGGCTGGCTACACCTTC	CASSPQGEAGYTF
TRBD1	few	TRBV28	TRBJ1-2	TGTGCCAGCACCGATATCGACAGGGACGGCTACACCTTC	CASTDIDRDGYTF
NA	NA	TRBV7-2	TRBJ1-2	TGTGCCAGCACCCTTACAGGGAATGGCTACACCTTC	CASTLTGNGYTF
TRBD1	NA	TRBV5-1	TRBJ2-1	TGCGCCAGCAGCTTTGGGGACAGGGGTCCCCACCGTTCCTTC	CASSFGDRGPHRSF
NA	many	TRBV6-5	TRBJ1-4	TGTGCCAGGCATTACGGCGTTTGGACTAATGAAAAACTGTTTTTT	CARHYGVWTNEKLFF
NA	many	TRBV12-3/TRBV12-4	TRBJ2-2	TGTGCCAGCAGGAAGACTAGCGGGGAGCTGTTTTTT	CASRKTSGELFF
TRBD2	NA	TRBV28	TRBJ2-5	TGTGCCAGCAGTGACCCAGGAGCGGGAGGTCCGGCCAGGGAGACCCAGTACTTC	CASSDPGAGGPARETQYF
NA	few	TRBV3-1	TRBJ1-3	TGTGCCAGCAGCCACGGAGGGGCTAGGGGAAACACCATATATTTT	CASSHGGARGNTIYF
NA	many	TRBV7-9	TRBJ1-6	TGTGCCAGCAGACTTACCGACGGTGATTCACCCCTCCACTTT	CASRLTDGDSPLHF
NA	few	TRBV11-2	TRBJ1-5	TGTGCCAGCAGCTTAGACAGAGCAGAGCCCCAGCATTTT	CASSLDRAEPQHF